This T cell receptor beta chain was identified in a study of T cell responses to AZD1222 COVID-19 vaccine. The protocol was immunoSEQ multiplex PCR, while the TCRdb copy is restricted to in-frame clones and leaves out a portion. The table has 95,000 to 150,000 clones, about 88% seen once. Study-level points and caveats: A reported finding is that nearly half of spike-specific TCRs target unmutated variant regions. Clonal diversity may have been underestimated in mostly white British donors. It was only after the peak T cell response that any repertoires were sampled. With dominance at 160-218 and 743-854, vaccine-associated CD4 TCRs spanned spike.

The CDR3 totals 19 residues. Per the germline V gene, CDR1 is ENHRY and CDR2 is SYGVKD. The V segment lost 4 bases and the J segment 0 bases; nucleotides outside the gene matches: 13. Remarks on this clone: Its antigen is unidentified.

The source material was peripheral blood, sampled on day 0 of AZD1222 vaccination. This chain joins TRBV10-3 and TRBJ2-1, with 9 bases identical to TRBD2. The sequence was obtained from an adult in good health. The DNA of the CDR3 is TGTGCCATCAGTGGGGGACTGACTAGCGGTCATACCTCCTACAATGAGCAGTTCTTC. Its translation: CAISGGLTSGHTSYNEQFF.